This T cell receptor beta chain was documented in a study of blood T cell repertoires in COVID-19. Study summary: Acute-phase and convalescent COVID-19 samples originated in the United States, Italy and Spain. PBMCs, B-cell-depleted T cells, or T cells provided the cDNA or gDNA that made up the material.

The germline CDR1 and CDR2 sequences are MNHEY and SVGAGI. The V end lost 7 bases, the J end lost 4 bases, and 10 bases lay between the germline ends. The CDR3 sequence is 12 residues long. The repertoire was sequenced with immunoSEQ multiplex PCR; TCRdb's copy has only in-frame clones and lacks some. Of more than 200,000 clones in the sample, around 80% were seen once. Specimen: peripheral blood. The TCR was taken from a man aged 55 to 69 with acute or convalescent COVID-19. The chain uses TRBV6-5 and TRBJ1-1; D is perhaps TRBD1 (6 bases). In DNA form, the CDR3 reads TGTGCCAGCATAGGGGGTGGCACTGAAGCTTTCTTT. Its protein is CASIGGGTEAFF.